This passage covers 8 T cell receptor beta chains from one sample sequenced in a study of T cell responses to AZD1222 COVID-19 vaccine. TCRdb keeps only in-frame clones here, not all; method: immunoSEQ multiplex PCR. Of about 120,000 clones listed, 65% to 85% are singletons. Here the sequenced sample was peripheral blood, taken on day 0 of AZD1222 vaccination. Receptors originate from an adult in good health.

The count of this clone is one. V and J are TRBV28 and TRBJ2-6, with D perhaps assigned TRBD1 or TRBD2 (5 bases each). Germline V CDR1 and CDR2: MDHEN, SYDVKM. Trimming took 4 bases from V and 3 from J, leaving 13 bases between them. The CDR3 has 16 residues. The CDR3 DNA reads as TGTGCCAGCAGTTACCCTGGGGGTGGTGGGGCCAACGTCCTGACTTTC. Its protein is CASSYPGGGGANVLTF.

CDR3 DNA sequence: TGCGCCAGCAGCCCCTCCTCTTACGGTGGCTACACCTTC. This encodes CASSPSSYGGYTF. The rearrangement uses TRBV5-1 and TRBJ1-2; no clear D gene. Trimming shortened V by 4 bases and J by 7 bases, and 14 bases separated the two germline ends. The length of the CDR3 is 13 residues. CDR1 and CDR2 from the germline V gene are SGHRS and YFSETQ. Together with reference TRBV5-1 and TRBJ1-2, the CDR3 gives the full variable domain: KAGVTQTPRYLIKTRGQQVTLSCSPISGHRSVSWYQQTPGQGLQFLFEYFSETQRNKGNFPGRFSGRQFSNSRSEMNVSTLELGDSALYLCASSPSSYGGYTFGSGTRLTVV.

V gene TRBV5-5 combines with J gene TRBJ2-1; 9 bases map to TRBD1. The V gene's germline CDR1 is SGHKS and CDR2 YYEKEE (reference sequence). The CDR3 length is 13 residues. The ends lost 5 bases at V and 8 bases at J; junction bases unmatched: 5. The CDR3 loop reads CASSSQGAHEQFF. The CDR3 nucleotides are TGTGCCAGCAGTTCACAGGGGGCCCATGAGCAGTTCTTC.

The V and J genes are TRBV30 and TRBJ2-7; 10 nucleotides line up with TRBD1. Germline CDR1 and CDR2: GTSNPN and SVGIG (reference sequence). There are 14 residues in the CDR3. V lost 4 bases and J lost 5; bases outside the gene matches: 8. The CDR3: CAWTMGQGKNEQYF. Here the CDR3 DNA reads TGTGCCTGGACCATGGGACAGGGGAAGAACGAGCAGTACTTC. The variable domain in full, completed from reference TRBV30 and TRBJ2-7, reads SQTIHQWPATLVQPVGSPLSLECTVEGTSNPNLYWYRQAAGRGLQLLFYSVGIGQISSEVPQNLSASRPQDRQFILSSKKLLLSDSGFYLCAWTMGQGKNEQYFGPGTRLTVT.

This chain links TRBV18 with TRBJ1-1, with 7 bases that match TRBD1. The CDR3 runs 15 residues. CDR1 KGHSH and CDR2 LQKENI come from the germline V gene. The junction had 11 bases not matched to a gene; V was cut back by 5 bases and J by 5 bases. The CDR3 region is CASSDNTGVRTEAFF. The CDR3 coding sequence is TGTGCCAGCTCAGATAACACAGGGGTAAGGACTGAAGCTTTCTTT.

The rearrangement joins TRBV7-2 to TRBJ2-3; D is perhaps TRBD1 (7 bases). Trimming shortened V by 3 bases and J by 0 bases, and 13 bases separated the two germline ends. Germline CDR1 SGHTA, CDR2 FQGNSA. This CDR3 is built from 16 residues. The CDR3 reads CASSLAGQLSTDTQYF. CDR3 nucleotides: TGTGCCAGCAGCTTGGCGGGACAGCTTAGCACAGATACGCAGTATTTT.

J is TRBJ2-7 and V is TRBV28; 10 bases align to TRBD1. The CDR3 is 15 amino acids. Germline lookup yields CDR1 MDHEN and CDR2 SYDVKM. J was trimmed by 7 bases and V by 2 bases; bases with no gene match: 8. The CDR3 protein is CASSLGGQGNWEQYF. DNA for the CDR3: TGTGCCAGCAGTTTAGGGGGACAGGGGAACTGGGAGCAGTACTTC.

The CDR3 region has the DNA TGCGCCAGCAGCTTGGCCCAAACCACAGATACGCAGTATTTT. This codes for CASSLAQTTDTQYF. The chain recombines TRBV5-1 with TRBJ2-3; D not resolved. The CDR3 length is 14 residues. Germline CDR1 SGHRS, CDR2 YFSETQ. The V and J ends lost 0 bases and 2 bases respectively, with 7 bases between them.